Sequencing of this T cell receptor beta chain was carried out in a study of radiotherapy plus CTLA-4 blockade in lung cancer. Using immunoSEQ multiplex PCR, the repertoire was profiled, and TCRdb retains in-frame clones only, with some absent. Of fewer than 40,000 clones listed, roughly 73% were seen once; the top ten hold about 25%. The germline V and J ends were trimmed by 1 base and 7 bases, with 5 bases remaining between them. Germline CDR1 is LNHDA and CDR2 is SQIVND (reference sequence). The CDR3 runs to 12 residues. This chain joins TRBV19 and TRBJ2-1; D is ambiguous. The sequence was obtained from a human donor with non-small cell lung cancer that progressed on radiotherapy plus ipilimumab. The specimen was peripheral blood, collected from a patient treated with radiotherapy plus ipilimumab. The chain's CDR3 is CASSIAVNEQFF. Here the CDR3 DNA reads TGTGCCAGTAGTATAGCCGTGAATGAGCAGTTCTTC.